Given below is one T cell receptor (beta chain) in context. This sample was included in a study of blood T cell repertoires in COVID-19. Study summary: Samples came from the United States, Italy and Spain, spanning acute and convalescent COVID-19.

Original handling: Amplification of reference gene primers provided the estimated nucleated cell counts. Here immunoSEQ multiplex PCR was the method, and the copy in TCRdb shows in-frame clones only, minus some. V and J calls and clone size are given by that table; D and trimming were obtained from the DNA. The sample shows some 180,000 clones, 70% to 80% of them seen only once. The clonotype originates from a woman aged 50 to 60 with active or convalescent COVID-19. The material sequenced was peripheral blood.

This CDR3 is CASSRATGGDEKLFF. For the CDR3, the DNA is TGTGCCAGCAGCCGAGCGACAGGGGGTGATGAAAAACTGTTTTTT. The chain carries TRBV6-5 and TRBJ1-4; 9 bases map to TRBD1. The junction had 8 bases not matched to a gene; V was cut back by 6 bases and J by 6 bases. CDR1 is MNHEY and CDR2 is SVGAGI in the germline V gene. The length of the CDR3 is 15 residues.